This entry concerns a single T cell receptor beta chain. Its antigen is still unknown. This specimen belongs to a study of T cell responses to AZD1222 COVID-19 vaccine. The table came from immunoSEQ multiplex PCR; TCRdb's copy has only in-frame clones and leaves some out. The sample gives 150,000 to 180,000 clones, about 87% of which show up once; 2.5% to 4% is in the top ten. Study-level points and caveats: It should be noted that donors were predominantly white British and more often female, and clonal diversity was possibly underestimated.

Per the germline V gene, CDR1 is MNHEY and CDR2 is SVGAGI. V was pared by 6 bases and J by 5 bases, with 12 bases of the junction left unmatched. The CDR3 covers 15 residues. This rearrangement joins TRBV6-5 to TRBJ1-1; 7 bases agree with TRBD1. The sequencing here drew on peripheral blood, taken on day 0 of AZD1222 vaccination. The source of this sequence is an adult in good health. Here the CDR3 DNA reads TGTGCCAGCAGCTCGGAGACAGGGAAACGGACTGAAGCTTTCTTT. Its translation: CASSSETGKRTEAFF.